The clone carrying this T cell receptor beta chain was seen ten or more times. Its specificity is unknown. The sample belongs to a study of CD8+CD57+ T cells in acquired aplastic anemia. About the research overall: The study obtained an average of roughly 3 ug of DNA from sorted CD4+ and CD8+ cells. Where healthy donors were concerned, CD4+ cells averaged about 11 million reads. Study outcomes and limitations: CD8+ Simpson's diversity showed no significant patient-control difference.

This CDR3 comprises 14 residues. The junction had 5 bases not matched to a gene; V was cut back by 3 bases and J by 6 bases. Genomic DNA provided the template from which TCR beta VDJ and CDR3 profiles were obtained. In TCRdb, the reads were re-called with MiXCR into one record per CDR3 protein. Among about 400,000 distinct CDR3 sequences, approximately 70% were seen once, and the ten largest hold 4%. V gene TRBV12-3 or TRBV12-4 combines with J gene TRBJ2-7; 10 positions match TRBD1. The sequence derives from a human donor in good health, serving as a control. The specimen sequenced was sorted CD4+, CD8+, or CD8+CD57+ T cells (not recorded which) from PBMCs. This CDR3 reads CASSFGTGVFEQYF. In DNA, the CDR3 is TGTGCCAGCAGTTTTGGGACAGGGGTGTTCGAGCAGTACTTC.